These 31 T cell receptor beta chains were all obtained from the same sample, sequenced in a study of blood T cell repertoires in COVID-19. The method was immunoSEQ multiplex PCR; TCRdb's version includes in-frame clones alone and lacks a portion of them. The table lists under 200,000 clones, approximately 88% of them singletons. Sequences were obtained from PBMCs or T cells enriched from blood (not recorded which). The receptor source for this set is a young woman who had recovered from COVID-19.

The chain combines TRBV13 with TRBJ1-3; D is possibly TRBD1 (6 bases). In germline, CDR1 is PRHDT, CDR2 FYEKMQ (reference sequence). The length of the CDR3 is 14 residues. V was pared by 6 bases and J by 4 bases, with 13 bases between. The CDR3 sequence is CASSFPGVGNTIYF. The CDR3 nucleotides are TGTGCCAGCAGTTTCCCAGGGGTCGGAAACACCATATATTTT.

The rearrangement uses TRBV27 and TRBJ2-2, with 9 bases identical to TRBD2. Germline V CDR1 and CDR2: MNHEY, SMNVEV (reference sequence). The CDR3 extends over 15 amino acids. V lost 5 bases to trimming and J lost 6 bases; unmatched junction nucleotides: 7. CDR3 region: CASSPGTSPAGELFF. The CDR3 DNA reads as TGTGCCAGCAGTCCCGGGACTAGCCCGGCCGGGGAGCTGTTTTTT.

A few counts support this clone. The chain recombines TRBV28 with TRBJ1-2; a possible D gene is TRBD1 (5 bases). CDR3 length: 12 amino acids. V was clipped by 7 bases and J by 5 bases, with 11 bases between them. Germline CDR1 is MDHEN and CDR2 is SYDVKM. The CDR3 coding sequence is TGTGCCAGCACCGAAAAGGGGTATGGCTACACCTTC. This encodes CASTEKGYGYTF.

The CDR3 loop reads CASSPGDRISNQPQHF. DNA of the CDR3: TGTGCCAGCAGCCCCGGGGACAGAATTAGCAATCAGCCCCAGCATTTT. The J gene is TRBJ1-5, the V gene TRBV9, with TRBD1 identical over 7 bases. Trimming removed 4 bases from V and 0 bases from J; junction bases left unmatched: 7. Per the germline V gene, CDR1 is SGDLS and CDR2 is YYNGEE. The CDR3 is 16 amino acids.

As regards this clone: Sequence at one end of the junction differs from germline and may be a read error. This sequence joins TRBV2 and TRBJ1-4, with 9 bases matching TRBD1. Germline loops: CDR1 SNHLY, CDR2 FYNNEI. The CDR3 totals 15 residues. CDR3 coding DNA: TGTGCCAGCAGGGGGGACAGGGCAAAGAATGAAAATCTGTTTTTT. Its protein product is CASRGDRAKNENLFF.

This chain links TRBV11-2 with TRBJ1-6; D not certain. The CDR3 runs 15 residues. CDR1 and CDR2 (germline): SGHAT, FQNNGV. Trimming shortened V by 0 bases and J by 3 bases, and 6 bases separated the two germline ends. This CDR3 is CASSLESGYNSPLHF. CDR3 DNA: TGTGCCAGCAGCTTAGAGTCAGGCTATAATTCACCCCTCCACTTT.

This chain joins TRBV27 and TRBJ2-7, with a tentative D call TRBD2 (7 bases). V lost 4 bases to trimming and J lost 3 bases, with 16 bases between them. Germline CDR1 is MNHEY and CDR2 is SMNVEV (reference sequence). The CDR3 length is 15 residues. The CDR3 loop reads CASSSLPGGHYEQYF. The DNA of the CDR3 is TGTGCCAGCAGTTCGCTCCCGGGGGGCCACTACGAGCAGTACTTC.

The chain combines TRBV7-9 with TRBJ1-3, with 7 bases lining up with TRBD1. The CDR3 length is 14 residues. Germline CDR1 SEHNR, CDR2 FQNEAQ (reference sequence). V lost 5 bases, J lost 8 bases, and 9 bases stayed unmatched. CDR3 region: CASSPGQLRDTIYF. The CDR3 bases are TGTGCCAGCAGCCCGGGACAGCTCCGGGACACCATATATTTT.

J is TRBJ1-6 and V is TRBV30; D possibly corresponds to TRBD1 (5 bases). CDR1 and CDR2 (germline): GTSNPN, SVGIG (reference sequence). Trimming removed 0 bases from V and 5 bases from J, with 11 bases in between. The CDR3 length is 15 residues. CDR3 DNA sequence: TGTGCCTGGAGTGTACTTGGGGCCGATAATTCACCCCTCCACTTT. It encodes CAWSVLGADNSPLHF.

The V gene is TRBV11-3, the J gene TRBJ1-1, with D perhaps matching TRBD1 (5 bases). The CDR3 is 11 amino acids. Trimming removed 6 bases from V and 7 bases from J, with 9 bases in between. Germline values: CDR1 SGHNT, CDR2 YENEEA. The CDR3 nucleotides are TGTGCCAGCAGTCGGGGGGTTGAAGCTTTCTTT. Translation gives CASSRGVEAFF.

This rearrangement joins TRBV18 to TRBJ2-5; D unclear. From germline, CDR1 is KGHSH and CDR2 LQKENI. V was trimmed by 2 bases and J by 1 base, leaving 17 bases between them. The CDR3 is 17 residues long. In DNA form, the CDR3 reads TGTGCCAGCTCACCATTATTAGTTTTGGTTAGCCAAGAGACCCAGTACTTC. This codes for CASSPLLVLVSQETQYF.

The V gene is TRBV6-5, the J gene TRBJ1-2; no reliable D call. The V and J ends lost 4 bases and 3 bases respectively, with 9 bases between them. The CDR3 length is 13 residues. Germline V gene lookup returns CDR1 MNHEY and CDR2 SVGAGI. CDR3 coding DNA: TGTGCCAGCAGTTTAGAGCCGGACTATGGCTACACCTTC. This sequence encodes CASSLEPDYGYTF.

CDR3 DNA: TGTGCCAGCTCACCACGTCAGGACACTGAAGCTTTCTTT. It codes for CASSPRQDTEAFF. The chain uses TRBV18 and TRBJ1-1; no reliable D call. This CDR3 has 13 residues. The germline V and J ends were trimmed by 1 base and 3 bases, with 6 bases remaining between them. From germline, CDR1 is KGHSH and CDR2 LQKENI. The full variable domain, its missing parts supplied by reference TRBV18 and TRBJ1-1, is NAGVMQNPRHLVRRRGQEARLRCSPMKGHSHVYWYRQLPEEGLKFMVYLQKENIIDESGMPKERFSAEFPKEGPSILRIQQVVRGDSAAYFCASSPRQDTEAFFGQGTRLTVV.

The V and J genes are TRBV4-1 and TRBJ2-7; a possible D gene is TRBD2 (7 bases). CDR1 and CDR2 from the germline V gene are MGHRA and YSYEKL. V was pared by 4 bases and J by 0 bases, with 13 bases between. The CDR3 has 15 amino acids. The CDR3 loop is CASSPEGGFSYEQYF. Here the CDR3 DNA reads TGCGCCAGCAGCCCTGAGGGGGGGTTCTCCTACGAGCAGTACTTC.

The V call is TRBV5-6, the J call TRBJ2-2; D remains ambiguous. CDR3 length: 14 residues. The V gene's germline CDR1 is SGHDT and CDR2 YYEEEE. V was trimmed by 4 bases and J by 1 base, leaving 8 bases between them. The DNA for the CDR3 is TGTGCCAGCAGCGGTACAGTGAACACCGGGGAGCTGTTTTTT. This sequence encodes CASSGTVNTGELFF.

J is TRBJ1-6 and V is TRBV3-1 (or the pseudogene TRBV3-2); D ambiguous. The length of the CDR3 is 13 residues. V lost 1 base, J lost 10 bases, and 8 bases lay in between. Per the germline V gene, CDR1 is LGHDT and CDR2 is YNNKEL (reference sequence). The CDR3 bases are TGTGCCAGCAGCCAAGGACACCAGTCACCCCTCCACTTT. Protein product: CASSQGHQSPLHF.

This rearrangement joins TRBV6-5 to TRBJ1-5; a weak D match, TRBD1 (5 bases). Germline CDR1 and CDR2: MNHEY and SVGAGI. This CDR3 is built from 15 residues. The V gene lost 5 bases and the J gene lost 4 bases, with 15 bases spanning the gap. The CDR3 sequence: CASSRIGGGNQPQHF. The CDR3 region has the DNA TGTGCCAGCAGTCGCATTGGCGGGGGGAATCAGCCCCAGCATTTT.

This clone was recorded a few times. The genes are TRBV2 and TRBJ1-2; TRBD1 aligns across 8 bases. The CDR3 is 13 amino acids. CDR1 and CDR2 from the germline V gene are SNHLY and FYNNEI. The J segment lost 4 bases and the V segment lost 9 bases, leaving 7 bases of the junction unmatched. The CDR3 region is CARTGEDGYGYTF. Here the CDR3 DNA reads TGTGCCAGGACAGGGGAGGATGGCTATGGCTACACCTTC.

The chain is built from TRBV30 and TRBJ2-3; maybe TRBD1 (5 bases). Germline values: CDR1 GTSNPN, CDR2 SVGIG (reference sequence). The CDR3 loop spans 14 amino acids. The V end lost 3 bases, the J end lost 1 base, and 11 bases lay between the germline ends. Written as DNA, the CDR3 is TGTGCCTGGAGAAATCGCAGGGGCACAGATACGCAGTATTTT. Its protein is CAWRNRRGTDTQYF. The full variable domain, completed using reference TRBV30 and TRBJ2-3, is SQTIHQWPATLVQPVGSPLSLECTVEGTSNPNLYWYRQAAGRGLQLLFYSVGIGQISSEVPQNLSASRPQDRQFILSSKKLLLSDSGFYLCAWRNRRGTDTQYFGPGTRLTVL.

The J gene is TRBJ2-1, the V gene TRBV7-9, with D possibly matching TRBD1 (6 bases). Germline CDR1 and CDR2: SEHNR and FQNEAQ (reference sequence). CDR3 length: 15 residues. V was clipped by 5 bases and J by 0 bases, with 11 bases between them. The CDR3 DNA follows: TGTGCCAGCAGCGAGGGACAAATCTCCTACAATGAGCAGTTCTTC. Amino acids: CASSEGQISYNEQFF.

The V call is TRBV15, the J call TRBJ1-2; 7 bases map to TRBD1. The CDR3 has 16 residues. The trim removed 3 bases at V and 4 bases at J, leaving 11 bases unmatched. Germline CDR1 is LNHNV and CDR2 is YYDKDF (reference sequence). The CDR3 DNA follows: TGTGCCACCAGCAGCGAGTCAGGGGGACTCTTCTATGGCTACACCTTC. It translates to CATSSESGGLFYGYTF.

CDR3 region: CASSKRALDTQYF. DNA of the CDR3: TGTGCCAGCTCCAAGAGGGCTCTCGATACGCAGTATTTT. This rearrangement joins TRBV7-9 to TRBJ2-3; a possible D gene is TRBD2 (5 bases). The germline V gene encodes CDR1 SEHNR and CDR2 FQNEAQ (reference sequence). The CDR3 runs 13 residues. V was shortened by 8 bases and J by 6 bases, with 15 bases between the two germline ends.

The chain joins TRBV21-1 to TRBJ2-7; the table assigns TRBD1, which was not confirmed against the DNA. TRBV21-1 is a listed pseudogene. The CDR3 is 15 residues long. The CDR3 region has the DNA TGTGCCAGCAGCAAAGTGAGCAAGGGGGCGCGTGAGCAGTACTTC. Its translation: CASSKVSKGAREQYF.

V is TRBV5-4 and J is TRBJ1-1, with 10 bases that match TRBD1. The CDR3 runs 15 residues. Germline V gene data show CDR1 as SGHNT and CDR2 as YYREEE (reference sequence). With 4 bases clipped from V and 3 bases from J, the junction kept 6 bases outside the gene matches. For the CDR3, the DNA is TGTGCCAGCAGCGTCCGGGACAGGGGAGACACTGAAGCTTTCTTT. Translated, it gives CASSVRDRGDTEAFF.

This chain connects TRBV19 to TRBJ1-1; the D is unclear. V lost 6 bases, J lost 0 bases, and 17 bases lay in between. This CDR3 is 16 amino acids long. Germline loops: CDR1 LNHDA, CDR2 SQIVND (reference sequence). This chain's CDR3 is CASRPPLGRMNTEAFF. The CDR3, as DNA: TGTGCCAGTAGACCCCCCCTAGGCAGAATGAACACTGAAGCTTTCTTT. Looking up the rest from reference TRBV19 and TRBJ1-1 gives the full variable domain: DGGITQSPKYLFRKEGQNVTLSCEQNLNHDAMYWYRQDPGQGLRLIYYSQIVNDFQKGDIAEGYSVSREKKESFPLTVTSAQKNPTAFYLCASRPPLGRMNTEAFFGQGTRLTVV.

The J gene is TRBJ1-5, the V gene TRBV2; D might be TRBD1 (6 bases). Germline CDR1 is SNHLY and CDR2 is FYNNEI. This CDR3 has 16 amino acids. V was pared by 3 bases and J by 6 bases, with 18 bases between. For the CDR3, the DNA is TGTGCCAGCAGTGACCCCGGTGAGGGGGTGGGTCAGCCCCAGCATTTT. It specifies CASSDPGEGVGQPQHF.

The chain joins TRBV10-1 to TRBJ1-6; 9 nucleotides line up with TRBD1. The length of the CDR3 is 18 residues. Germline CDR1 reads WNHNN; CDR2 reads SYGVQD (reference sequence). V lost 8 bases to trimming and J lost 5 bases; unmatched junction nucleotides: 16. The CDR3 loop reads CASLRGQGGIVNNSPLHF. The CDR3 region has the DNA TGCGCCAGCCTACGGGGACAGGGAGGGATCGTGAATAATTCACCCCTCCACTTT.

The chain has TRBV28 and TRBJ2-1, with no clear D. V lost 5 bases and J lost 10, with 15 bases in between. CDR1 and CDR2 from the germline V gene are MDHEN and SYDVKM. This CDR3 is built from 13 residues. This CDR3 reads CASSIERFREQFF. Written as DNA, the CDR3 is TGTGCCAGCAGTATCGAACGGTTCAGGGAGCAGTTCTTC. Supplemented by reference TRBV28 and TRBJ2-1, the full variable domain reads DVKVTQSSRYLVKRTGEKVFLECVQDMDHENMFWYRQDPGLGLRLIYFSYDVKMKEKGDIPEGYSVSREKKERFSLILESASTNQTSMYLCASSIERFREQFFGPGTRLTVL.

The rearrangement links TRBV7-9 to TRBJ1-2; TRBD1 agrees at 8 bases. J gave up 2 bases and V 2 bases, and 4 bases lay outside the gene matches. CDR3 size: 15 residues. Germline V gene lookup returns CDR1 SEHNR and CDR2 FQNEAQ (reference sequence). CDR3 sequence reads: CASSLSTGGNYGYTF. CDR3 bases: TGTGCCAGCAGCTTATCCACAGGGGGGAACTATGGCTACACCTTC.

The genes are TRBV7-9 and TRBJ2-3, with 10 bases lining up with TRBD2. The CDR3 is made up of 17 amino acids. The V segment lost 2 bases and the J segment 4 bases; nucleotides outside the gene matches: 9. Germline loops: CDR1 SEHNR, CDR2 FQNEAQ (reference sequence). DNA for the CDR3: TGTGCCAGCAGCTTATCAGCGGGGGGGCGTGGTTCAGATACGCAGTATTTT. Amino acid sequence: CASSLSAGGRGSDTQYF.

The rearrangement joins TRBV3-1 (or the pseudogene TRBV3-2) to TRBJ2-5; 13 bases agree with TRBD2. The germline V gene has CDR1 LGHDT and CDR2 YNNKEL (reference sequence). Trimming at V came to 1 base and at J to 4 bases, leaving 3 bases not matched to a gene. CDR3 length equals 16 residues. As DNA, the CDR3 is TGTGCCAGCAGCCAAGCACTAGCGGGGGGGCTAGAGACCCAGTACTTC. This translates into CASSQALAGGLETQYF.